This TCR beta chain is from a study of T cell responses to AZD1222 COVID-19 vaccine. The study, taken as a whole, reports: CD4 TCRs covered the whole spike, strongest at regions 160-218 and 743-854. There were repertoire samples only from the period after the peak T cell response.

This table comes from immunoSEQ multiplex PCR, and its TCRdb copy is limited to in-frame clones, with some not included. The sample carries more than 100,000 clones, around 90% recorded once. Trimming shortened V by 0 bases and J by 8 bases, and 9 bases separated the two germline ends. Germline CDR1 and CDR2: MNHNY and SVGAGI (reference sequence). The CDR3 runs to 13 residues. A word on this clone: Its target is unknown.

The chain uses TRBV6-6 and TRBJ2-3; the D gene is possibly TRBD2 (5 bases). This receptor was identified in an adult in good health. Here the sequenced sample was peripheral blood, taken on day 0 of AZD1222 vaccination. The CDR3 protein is CASSYSGSATQYF. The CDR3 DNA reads TGTGCCAGCAGTTACTCGGGGAGCGCTACGCAGTATTTT.